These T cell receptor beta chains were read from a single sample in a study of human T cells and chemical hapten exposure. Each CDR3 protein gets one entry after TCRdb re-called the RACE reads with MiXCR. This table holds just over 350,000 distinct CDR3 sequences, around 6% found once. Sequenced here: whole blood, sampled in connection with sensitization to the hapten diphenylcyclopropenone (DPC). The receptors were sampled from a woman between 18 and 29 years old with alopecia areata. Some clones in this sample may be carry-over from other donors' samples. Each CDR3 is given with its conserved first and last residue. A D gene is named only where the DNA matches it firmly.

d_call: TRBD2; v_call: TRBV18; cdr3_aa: CASSEAGLETHEQYF
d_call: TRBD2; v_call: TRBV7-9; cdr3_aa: CASSPRLAANYEQYF
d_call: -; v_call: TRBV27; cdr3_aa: CASSSLTGRITPDEQYF
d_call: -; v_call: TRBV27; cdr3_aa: CASSLIRGLNTEAFF
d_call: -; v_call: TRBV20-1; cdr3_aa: CSARVRGAYTEAFF
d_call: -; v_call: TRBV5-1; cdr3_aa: CASRGDPNTEAFF
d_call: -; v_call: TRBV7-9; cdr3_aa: CASSFDGAYNEQFF
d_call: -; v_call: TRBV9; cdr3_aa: CASSEQRVGSTDTQYF
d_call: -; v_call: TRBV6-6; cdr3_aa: CASRNSRSAAKNIQYF
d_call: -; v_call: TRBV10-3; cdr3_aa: CAISGLGEHNTGELFF
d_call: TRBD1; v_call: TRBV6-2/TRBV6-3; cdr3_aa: CASTITTGGNGYTF
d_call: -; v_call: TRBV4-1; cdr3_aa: CASSHTNLTLYTGTWREKLFF
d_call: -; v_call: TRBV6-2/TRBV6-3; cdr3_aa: CASSSPSGADSPLHF
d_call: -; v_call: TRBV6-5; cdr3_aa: CASSRDSGPYEQYF
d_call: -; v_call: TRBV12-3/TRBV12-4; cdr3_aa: CASRPGTTNSPLHF
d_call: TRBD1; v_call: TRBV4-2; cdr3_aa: CASSQTGTGGEKLFF
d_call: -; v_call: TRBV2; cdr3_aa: CASTLNENTEAFF
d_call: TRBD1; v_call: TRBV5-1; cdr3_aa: CASSTGTGWNEQFF
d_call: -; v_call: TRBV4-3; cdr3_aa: CASSQRTTLETGELFF
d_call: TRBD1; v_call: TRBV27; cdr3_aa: CASSHGQGNEQFF
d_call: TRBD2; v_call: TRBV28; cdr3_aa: CASSQKGSGRGKNIQYF
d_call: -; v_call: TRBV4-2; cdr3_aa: CASSQDAHVRVGYEQYF
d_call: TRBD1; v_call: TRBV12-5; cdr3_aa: CASGPPGTGEQPQHF
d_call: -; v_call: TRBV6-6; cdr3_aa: CASSYSKDTYEKLFF
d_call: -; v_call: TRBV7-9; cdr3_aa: CASRPGISLGGYTF
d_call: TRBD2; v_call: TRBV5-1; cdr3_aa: CASSLGTSGESENF
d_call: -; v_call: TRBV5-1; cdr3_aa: CASSGSGREQYF
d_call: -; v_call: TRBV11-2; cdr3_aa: CASSLDVPDTQYF
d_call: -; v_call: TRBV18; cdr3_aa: CASSPPGQSGNTIYF
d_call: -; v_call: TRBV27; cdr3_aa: CASSSTRGQETQYF
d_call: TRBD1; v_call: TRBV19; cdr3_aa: CASSIVAGTGGTEQYF
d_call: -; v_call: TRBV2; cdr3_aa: CASSEIWPQPQHF
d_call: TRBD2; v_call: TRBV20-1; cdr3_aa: CSARGLAGGVETQYF
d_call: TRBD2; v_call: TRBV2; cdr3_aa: CASMQGGLAGGPWSYNEQFF